The clone carrying this T cell receptor (beta chain) has a handful of counts. Its specificity is not known. Trimming shortened V by 0 bases and J by 7 bases, and 13 bases separated the two germline ends. In germline, CDR1 is SGDLS, CDR2 YYNGEE. The CDR3 contains 15 residues. The use of a sample-barcoded 5' primer and a J-beta primer mix characterized a second PCR of roughly 6 to 11 cycles. Each CDR3 protein is one row after TCRdb ran MiXCR on the 5' RACE reads. Found here are 850,000 to 1,300,000 distinct CDR3 sequences, 40% to 50% of them singletons; the top ten hold about 20%. These data belong to a study of blood T cells in healthy people across ages. Study results and limitations: Per million T cells, TCR beta diversity dropped about linearly as age rose. Strongly correlated with naive T cell percentage was TCR beta diversity. Diversity figures based on one million T cells were deemed too low.

Each donor supplied about 9.6 milliliters of peripheral blood. The receptor was isolated from a woman aged 60-75 years in good health. The rearrangement links TRBV9 to TRBJ2-2, with D perhaps matching TRBD2 (6 bases). Material: blood. The DNA of the CDR3 is TGTGCCAGCAGCGTAGGCGGGAATGGGCACGGGGAGCTGTTTTTT. This sequence encodes CASSVGGNGHGELFF. The full variable domain, its missing parts supplied by reference TRBV9 and TRBJ2-2, is DSGVTQTPKHLITATGQRVTLRCSPRSGDLSVYWYQQSLDQGLQFLIQYYNGEERAKGNILERFSAQQFPDLHSELNLSSLELGDSALYFCASSVGGNGHGELFFGEGSRLTVL.